Sequencing of this TCR beta chain was carried out in a study of vaccination and CD4 T cells after COVID-19. Study outcomes and limitations: Convalescent patients had 304 of 307 vaccine-specific clones showing spike mono-reactivity. A median of around 90% of reactive clones, in convalescent patients, became evident only post-vaccination.

This sample's treatment: approximately 9-day PBMC culture with coronavirus spike peptide pools or control peptides (ViraFEST assay). CD4+ T cells that had been cultured provided DNA sequenced with the Oncomine TCR Beta short-read assay. Each CDR3 protein is one row after TCRdb ran MiXCR on the PCR reads. The profile shows roughly 16,000 distinct CDR3 sequences, 50% of them singletons. The CDR3 is made up of 15 amino acids. Looked up from germline, CDR1 is WNHNN and CDR2 is SYGVQD (reference sequence). V lost 5 bases and J lost 4, with 17 bases in between. This clonotype occurred a few times. As yet, its antigen is unknown.

The chain combines TRBV10-1 with TRBJ1-1; D is possibly TRBD1 (6 bases). The specimen was CD4+ T cells from blood, cultured in vitro. The origin of this receptor is a human donor who had recovered from COVID-19. In DNA, the CDR3 is TGCGCCAGCAGTCTACAGGGAAAATTAAGCACTGAAGCTTTCTTT. As protein: CASSLQGKLSTEAFF.